These T cell receptor beta chains were read from a single sample in a study of T cell repertoires in cytomegalovirus infection. Their recognized antigens are unknown. TCRdb reprocessed the reads via MiXCR and lists one record per CDR3 protein. The sample lists fewer than 1,000,000 distinct CDR3 sequences, roughly 30% occurring once. Sequenced here: cultured CD8+ T cells from PBMCs, sampled from culture after CMV antigen stimulation. The receptors here all came from a human donor in good health (CMV status not recorded). Some clones in this sample may be carry-over from other donors' samples. Each CDR3 is given with its conserved first and last residue. The D gene is left open where the match is weak. Rows give clone size only sometimes, using once, few, many, or a class for an expanded clone.

cdr3_nt: TGTGCCAGCAGCGGCGGGGACGAGGAGCAGTTCTTC
cdr3_aa: CASSGGDEEQFF
v_call: TRBV11-2
j_call: TRBJ2-1
d_call: NA
clone_size: NA

cdr3_nt: TGTGCCAGCAGCTTAGGTGGACGGACAAGAGATACGCAGTATTTT
cdr3_aa: CASSLGGRTRDTQYF
v_call: TRBV7-6
j_call: TRBJ2-3
d_call: NA
clone_size: few

cdr3_nt: TGTGCCAGCAGCTTAGATACTAGACTCTATAGCACAGATACGCAGTATTTT
cdr3_aa: CASSLDTRLYSTDTQYF
v_call: TRBV7-9
j_call: TRBJ2-3
d_call: NA
clone_size: NA

cdr3_nt: TGTGCCAGCAGCGGCGTTGAGCAGGGAAGCACAGATACGCAGTATTTT
cdr3_aa: CASSGVEQGSTDTQYF
v_call: TRBV9
j_call: TRBJ2-3
d_call: NA
clone_size: NA

cdr3_nt: TGTGCCAGCAGCTTACAGGGGGCAAACACTGAAGCTTTCTTT
cdr3_aa: CASSLQGANTEAFF
v_call: TRBV11-3
j_call: TRBJ1-1
d_call: TRBD1
clone_size: many

cdr3_nt: TGTGCCAGCAGCCCTACGACGTCAGGGGGGAACTATGGCTACACCTTC
cdr3_aa: CASSPTTSGGNYGYTF
v_call: TRBV12-3/TRBV12-4
j_call: TRBJ1-2
d_call: TRBD1
clone_size: few

cdr3_nt: TGTGCCAGCAGTGAATGGGGAGGGTCCGCCAAAAACATTCAGTACTTC
cdr3_aa: CASSEWGGSAKNIQYF
v_call: TRBV2
j_call: TRBJ2-4
d_call: TRBD2
clone_size: NA

cdr3_nt: TGCGCCAGCAGTCCACTCAGGTCGGGCTATGGCTACACCTTC
cdr3_aa: CASSPLRSGYGYTF
v_call: TRBV10-2
j_call: TRBJ1-2
d_call: NA
clone_size: NA

cdr3_nt: TGTGCCAGTAGTATCGACAGGGTGATGAGAACTAGCACAGATACGCAGTATTTT
cdr3_aa: CASSIDRVMRTSTDTQYF
v_call: TRBV19
j_call: TRBJ2-3
d_call: TRBD1
clone_size: few

cdr3_nt: TGTGCCATCGGTCGGACTAGCGGGGCGGTAGATACGCAGTATTTT
cdr3_aa: CAIGRTSGAVDTQYF
v_call: TRBV10-3
j_call: TRBJ2-3
d_call: TRBD2
clone_size: many